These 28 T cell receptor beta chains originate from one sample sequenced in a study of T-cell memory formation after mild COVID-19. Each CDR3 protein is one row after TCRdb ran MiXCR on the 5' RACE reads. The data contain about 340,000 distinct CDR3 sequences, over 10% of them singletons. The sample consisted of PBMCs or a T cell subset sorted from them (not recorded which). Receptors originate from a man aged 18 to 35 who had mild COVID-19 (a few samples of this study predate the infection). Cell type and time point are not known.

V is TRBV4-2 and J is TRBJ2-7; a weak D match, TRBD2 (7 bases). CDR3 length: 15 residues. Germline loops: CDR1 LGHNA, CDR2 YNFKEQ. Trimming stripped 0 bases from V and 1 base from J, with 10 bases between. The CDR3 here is CASSQERGGSYEQYF. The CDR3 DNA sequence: TGTGCCAGCAGCCAAGAGAGGGGGGGATCCTACGAGCAGTACTTC.

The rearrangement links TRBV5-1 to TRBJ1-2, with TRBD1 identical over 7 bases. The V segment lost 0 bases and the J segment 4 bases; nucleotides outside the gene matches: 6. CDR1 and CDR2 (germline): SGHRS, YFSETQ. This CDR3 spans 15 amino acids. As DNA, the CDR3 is TGCGCCAGCAGCTTGGAGGCCAGGGGGTCCTATGGCTACACCTTC. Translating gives CASSLEARGSYGYTF. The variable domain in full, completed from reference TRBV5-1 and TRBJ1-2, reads KAGVTQTPRYLIKTRGQQVTLSCSPISGHRSVSWYQQTPGQGLQFLFEYFSETQRNKGNFPGRFSGRQFSNSRSEMNVSTLELGDSALYLCASSLEARGSYGYTFGSGTRLTVV.

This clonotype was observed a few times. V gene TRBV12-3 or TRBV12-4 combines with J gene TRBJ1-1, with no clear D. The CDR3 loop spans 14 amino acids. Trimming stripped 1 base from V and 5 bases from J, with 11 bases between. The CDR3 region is CASSLGTPRTEAFF. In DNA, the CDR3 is TGTGCCAGCAGTTTAGGGACCCCGAGGACTGAAGCTTTCTTT.

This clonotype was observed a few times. CDR3 residues: CAISDGTGITYEQYF. The CDR3 nucleotides are TGTGCCATCAGTGACGGGACAGGGATCACCTACGAGCAGTACTTC. The chain uses TRBV10-3 and TRBJ2-7; TRBD1 matches 9 bases. The CDR3 is made up of 15 amino acids. Trimming took 3 bases from V and 2 from J; bases not matched to a gene: 5. Germline CDR1 and CDR2: ENHRY and SYGVKD.

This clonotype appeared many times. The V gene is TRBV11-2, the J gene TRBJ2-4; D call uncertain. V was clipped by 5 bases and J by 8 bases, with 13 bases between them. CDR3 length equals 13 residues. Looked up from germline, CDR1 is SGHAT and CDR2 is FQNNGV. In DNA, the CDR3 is TGTGCCAGCAGCCGAGTAAGTCAAGACATTCAGTACTTC. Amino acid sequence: CASSRVSQDIQYF.

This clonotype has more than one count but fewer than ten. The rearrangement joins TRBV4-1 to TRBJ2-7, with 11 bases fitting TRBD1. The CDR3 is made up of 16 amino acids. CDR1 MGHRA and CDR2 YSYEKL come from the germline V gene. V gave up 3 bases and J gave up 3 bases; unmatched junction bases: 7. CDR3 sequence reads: CASSHRTGGSVYEQYF. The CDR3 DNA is TGCGCCAGCAGCCACCGGACAGGGGGCTCCGTCTACGAGCAGTACTTC.

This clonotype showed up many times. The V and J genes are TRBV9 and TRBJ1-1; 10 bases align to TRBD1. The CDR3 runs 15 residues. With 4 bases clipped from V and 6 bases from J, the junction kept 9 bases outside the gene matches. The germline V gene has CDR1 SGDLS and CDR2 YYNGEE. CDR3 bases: TGTGCCAGCAGCTCTACCGGGACAGGGGTCGCTGAAGCTTTCTTT. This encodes CASSSTGTGVAEAFF.

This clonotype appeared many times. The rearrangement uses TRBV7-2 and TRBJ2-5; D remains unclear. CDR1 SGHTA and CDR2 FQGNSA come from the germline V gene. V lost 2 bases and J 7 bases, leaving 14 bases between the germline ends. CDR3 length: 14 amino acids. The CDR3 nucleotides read TGTGCCAGCAGCTTATATCCGTTCTCTACGACCCAGTACTTC. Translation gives CASSLYPFSTTQYF.

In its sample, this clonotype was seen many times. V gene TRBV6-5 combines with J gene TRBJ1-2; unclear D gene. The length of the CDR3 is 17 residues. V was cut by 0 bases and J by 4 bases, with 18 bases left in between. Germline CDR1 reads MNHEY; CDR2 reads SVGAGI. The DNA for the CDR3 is TGTGCCAGCAGTTACTCGAGAGCGGAAAGTTCTGGCTATGGCTACACCTTC. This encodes CASSYSRAESSGYGYTF.

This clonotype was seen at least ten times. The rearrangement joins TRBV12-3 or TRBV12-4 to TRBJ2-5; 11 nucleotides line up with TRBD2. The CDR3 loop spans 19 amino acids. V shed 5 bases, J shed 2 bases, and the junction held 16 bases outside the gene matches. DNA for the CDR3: TGTGCCAGCAGTCGACCAACCGATCTAGCGGGGGGTAGTCAAGAGACCCAGTACTTC. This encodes CASSRPTDLAGGSQETQYF.

The CDR3 loop reads CASSPQPGGQTDTQYF. For the CDR3, the DNA is TGTGCCAGCAGCCCCCAGCCCGGGGGGCAGACAGATACGCAGTATTTT. The chain couples TRBV7-2 to TRBJ2-3, with D perhaps matching TRBD2 (7 bases). The germline V gene encodes CDR1 SGHTA and CDR2 FQGNSA. The V end was cut by 5 bases, the J end by 3 bases, with 18 bases between. CDR3 length: 16 residues.

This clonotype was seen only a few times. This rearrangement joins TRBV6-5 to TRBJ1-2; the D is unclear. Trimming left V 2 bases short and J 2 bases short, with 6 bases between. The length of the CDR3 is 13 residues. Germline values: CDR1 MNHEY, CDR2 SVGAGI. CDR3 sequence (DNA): TGTGCCAGCAGTTACGACGGGAACTATGGCTACACCTTC. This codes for CASSYDGNYGYTF.

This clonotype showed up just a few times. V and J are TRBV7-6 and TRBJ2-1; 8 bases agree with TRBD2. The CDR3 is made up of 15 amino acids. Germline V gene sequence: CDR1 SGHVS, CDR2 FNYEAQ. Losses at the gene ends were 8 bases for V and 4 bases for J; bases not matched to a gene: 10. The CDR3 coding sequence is TGTGCCAGCCAACAGACCGGGGGGGAATACAATGAGCAGTTCTTC. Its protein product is CASQQTGGEYNEQFF.

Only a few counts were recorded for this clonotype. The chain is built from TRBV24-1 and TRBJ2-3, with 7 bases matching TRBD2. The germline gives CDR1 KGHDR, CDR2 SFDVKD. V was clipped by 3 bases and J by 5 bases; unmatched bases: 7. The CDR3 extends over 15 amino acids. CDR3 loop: CATSDPRGYGDTQYF. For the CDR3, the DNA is TGTGCCACCAGTGATCCGCGGGGGTACGGAGATACGCAGTATTTT.

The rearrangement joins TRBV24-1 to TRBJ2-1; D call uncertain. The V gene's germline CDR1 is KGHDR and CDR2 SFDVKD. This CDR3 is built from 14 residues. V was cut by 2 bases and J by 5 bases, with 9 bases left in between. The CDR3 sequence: CATSDSPPNNEQFF. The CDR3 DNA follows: TGTGCCACCAGTGATTCGCCGCCGAACAATGAGCAGTTCTTC.

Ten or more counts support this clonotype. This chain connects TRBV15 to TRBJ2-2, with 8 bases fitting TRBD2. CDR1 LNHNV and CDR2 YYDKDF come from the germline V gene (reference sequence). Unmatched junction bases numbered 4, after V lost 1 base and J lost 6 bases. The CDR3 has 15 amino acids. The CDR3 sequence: CATSRVSGVSGELFF. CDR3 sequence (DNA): TGTGCCACCAGCAGAGTTAGCGGGGTATCCGGGGAGCTGTTTTTT.

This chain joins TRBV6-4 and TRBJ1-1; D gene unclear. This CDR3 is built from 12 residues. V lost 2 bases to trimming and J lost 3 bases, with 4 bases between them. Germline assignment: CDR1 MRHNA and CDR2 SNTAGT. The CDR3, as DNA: TGTGCCAGCAGTGACGGGCACACTGAAGCTTTCTTT. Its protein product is CASSDGHTEAFF.

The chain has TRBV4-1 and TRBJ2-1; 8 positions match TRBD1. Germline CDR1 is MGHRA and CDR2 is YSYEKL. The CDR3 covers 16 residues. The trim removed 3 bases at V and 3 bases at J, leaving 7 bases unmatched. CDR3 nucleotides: TGCGCCAGCAGCCACGAACCGGGACAGGTCTACAATGAGCAGTTCTTC. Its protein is CASSHEPGQVYNEQFF.

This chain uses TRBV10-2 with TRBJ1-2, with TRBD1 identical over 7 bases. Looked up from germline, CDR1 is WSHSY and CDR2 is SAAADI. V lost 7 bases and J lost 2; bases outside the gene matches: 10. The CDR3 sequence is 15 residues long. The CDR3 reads CASINPGQPNYGYTF. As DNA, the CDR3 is TGCGCCAGCATTAATCCGGGACAGCCGAACTATGGCTACACCTTC.

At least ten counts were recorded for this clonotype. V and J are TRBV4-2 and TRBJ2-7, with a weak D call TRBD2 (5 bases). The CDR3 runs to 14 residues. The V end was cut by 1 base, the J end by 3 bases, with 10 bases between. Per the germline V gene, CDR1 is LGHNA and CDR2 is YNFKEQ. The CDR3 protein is CASSQVAGNYEQYF. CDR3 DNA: TGTGCCAGCAGCCAAGTCGCGGGTAACTACGAGCAGTACTTC.

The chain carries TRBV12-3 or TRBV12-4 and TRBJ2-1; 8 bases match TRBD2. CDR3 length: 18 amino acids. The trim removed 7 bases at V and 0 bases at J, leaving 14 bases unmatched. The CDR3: CASTTAQRGLRSYNEQFF. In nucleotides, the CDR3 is TGTGCCAGCACCACCGCCCAGCGGGGGCTCCGCTCCTACAATGAGCAGTTCTTC.

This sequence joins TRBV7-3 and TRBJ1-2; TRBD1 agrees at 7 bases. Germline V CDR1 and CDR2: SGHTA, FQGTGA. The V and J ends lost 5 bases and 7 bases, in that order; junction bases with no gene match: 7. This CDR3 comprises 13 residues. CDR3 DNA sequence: TGTGCCAGCAGCACTACAGGGGAAGGTGGCTACACCTTC. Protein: CASSTTGEGGYTF.

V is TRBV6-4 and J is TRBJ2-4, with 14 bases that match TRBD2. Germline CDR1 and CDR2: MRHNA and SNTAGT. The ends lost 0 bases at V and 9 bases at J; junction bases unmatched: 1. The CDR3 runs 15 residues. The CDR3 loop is CASSDSTSGGAIQYF. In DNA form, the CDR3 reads TGTGCCAGCAGTGACTCGACTAGCGGGGGGGCCATTCAGTACTTC.

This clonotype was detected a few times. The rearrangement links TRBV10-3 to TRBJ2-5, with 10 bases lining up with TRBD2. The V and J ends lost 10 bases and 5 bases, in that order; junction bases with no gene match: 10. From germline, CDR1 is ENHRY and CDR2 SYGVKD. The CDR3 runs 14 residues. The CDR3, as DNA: TGTGCCACCAGAAGCGGGGGGGCCGAGGAGACCCAGTACTTC. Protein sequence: CATRSGGAEETQYF.

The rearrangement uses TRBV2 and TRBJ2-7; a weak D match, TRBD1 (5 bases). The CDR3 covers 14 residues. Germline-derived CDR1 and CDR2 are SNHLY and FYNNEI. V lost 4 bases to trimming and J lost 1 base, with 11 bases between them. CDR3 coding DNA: TGTGCCAGCAGTGTGCGACAGTTTTCCTACGAGCAGTACGTC. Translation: CASSVRQFSYEQYV.

DNA for the CDR3: TGTGCCAGTAGTGCACAGACGAACTATGGCTACACCTTC. Translating it yields CASSAQTNYGYTF. The chain combines TRBV19 with TRBJ1-2; D not resolved. Germline CDR1 reads LNHDA; CDR2 reads SQIVND (reference sequence). CDR3 length equals 13 residues. Trimming removed 5 bases at V and 2 bases at J, with 9 bases between.

The CDR3 reads CASTDTALKQYF. The CDR3 region has the DNA TGTGCCAGCACGGACACGGCTTTGAAGCAGTACTTC. This sequence joins TRBV6-2 or TRBV6-3 and TRBJ2-7, with D possibly TRBD1 on 5 matching bases. Looked up from germline, CDR1 is MNHEY and CDR2 is SVGEGT. Trimming took 7 bases from V and 8 from J, leaving 15 bases between them. The CDR3 spans 12 residues.

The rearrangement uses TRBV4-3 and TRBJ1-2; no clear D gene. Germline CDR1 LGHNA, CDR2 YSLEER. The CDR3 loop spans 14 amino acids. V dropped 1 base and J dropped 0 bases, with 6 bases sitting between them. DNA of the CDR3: TGCGCCAGCAGCCAAGCTCGCTCTAACTATGGCTACACCTTC. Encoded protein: CASSQARSNYGYTF.